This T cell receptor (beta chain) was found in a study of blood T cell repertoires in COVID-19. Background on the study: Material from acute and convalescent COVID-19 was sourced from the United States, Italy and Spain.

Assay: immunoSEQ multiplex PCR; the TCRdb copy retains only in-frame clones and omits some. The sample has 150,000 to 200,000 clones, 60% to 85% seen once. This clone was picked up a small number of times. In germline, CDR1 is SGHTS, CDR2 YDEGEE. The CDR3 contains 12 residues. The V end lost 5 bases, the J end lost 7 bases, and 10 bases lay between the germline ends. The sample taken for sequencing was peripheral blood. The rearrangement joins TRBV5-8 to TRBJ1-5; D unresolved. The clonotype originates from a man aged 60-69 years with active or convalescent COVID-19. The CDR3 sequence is CASRPGSQPQHF. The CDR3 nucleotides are TGTGCCAGCAGACCGGGAAGCCAGCCCCAGCATTTT.